This TCR beta chain was documented in a study of response to subunit inactivated influenza vaccine. TCRdb reprocessed the RT-PCR reads with MiXCR, giving one entry per CDR3 protein. The table lists 540,000 or so distinct CDR3 sequences, over 10% of them singletons. Overall study results and limits: After each seasonal influenza vaccination, few new T cells are recruited, the authors suggested.

Regarding this clonotype: Its antigen is as yet unknown.

Trimming at V came to 11 bases and at J to 3 bases, leaving 6 bases not matched to a gene. The CDR3 sequence is 13 residues long. CDR1 and CDR2 (germline): LGHNT, FRNRAP. The sample here was PBMCs from blood, taken 40 to 50 days after vaccination. The clonotype was recovered from a middle-aged man who received an inactivated influenza vaccine. The genes are TRBV12-5 and TRBJ2-5; 10 positions agree with TRBD1. CDR3 bases: TGTGCTGGGGGACAGGGGTTAGAAGAGACCCAGTACTTC. Protein sequence: CAGGQGLEETQYF.